The 11 T cell receptor beta chains reported below all come from one sample, sequenced in a study of T cells in women clearing cervical HPV infection. The method was immunoSEQ multiplex PCR; TCRdb's version includes in-frame clones alone and lacks a portion of them. The sample table sets out approximately 30,000 clones. Sequenced input: blood buffy coat. These receptor sequences come from a woman aged 18 to 75 with a cervical HPV16 infection that either progressed to CIN3+ or cleared (not recorded which).

Concerning this clone: Coverage ceases 3 residues before the CDR3 finishes, and the germline J gene fills in the end. V and J are TRBV9 and TRBJ1-1; no reliable D call. The CDR3 contains 13 residues. In germline, CDR1 is SGDLS, CDR2 YYNGEE. Trimming removed 5 bases at V and 4 bases at J, with 12 bases between. CDR3 protein: CASRDERGTEAFF. Partial CDR3 DNA: TGTGCCAGCAGAGACGAGCGGGGCACTGAA.

Concerning this clone itself: The CDR3 goes on 3 residues after the read ends, and that part is filled in from the germline J gene. This rearrangement joins TRBV7-2 to TRBJ1-2; D not resolved. Germline CDR1 reads SGHTA; CDR2 reads FQGNSA. CDR3 length: 15 residues. The sequenced CDR3 bases are TGTGCCAGCAGCTTATTCGCGGTACCTAACAATGAC. As protein: CASSLFAVPNND. The full CDR3 sequence reads CASSLFAVPNNDYTF.

Notes on this clone: The CDR3 end falls 3 residues outside the read, so it is completed with the germline J gene. The chain has TRBV20-1 and TRBJ1-5; possibly TRBD1 for D (6 bases). Germline V lookup: CDR1 DFQATT, CDR2 SNEGSKA (reference sequence). This CDR3 comprises 16 residues. V gave up 1 base and J gave up 0 bases, with 13 bases separating them. The CDR3 is CSARGQETISNQPQHF. The CDR3 DNA, read in part, is TGCAGTGCTAGAGGACAGGAGACTATTAGCAATCAGCCC.

Details on this clone: The CDR3 end is not reached by the read, which stops 3 residues before it; the germline J gene fills it in. The rearrangement links TRBV6-2 or TRBV6-3 to TRBJ2-3; perhaps TRBD2 as D (5 bases). The CDR3 spans 15 residues. CDR1 is MNHEY, CDR2 SVGEGT, per germline. Trimming stripped 6 bases from V and 2 bases from J, with 15 bases between. CDR3 bases read: TGTGCCAGCAGGCGTGGACTTTTCTCCACAGATACG. Its translation is CASRRGLFSTDT. The CDR3 in full is CASRRGLFSTDTQYF.

Remarks on this clone: A junction boundary mismatches the germline segment, possibly from a read error. The read falls 3 residues short of the CDR3 end, and the missing part is taken from the germline J gene. Other DNA sequences from this sample encode an identical CDR3 as well. V gene TRBV5-1 combines with J gene TRBJ1-3, with TRBD1 as a possible D gene (6 bases). Germline V gives CDR1 SGHRS, CDR2 YFSETQ. This CDR3 spans 14 amino acids. The CDR3 sequence: CASSSTGQGNTIYF. CDR3 DNA, as far as it was read: TGCGCCAGCAGCTCTACGGGACAAGGAAACACG.

Comment on this clone: The read ends 3 residues early relative to the CDR3; the germline J gene fills the gap. This rearrangement joins TRBV7-6 to TRBJ2-7; tentatively, D is TRBD1 (6 bases). CDR3 size: 15 residues. V was clipped by 5 bases and J by 4 bases, with 18 bases between them. Germline V gene data show CDR1 as SGHVS and CDR2 as FNYEAQ. CDR3 residues: CASSPFGGPLYEQYF. CDR3 DNA, as far as it was read: TGTGCCAGCAGCCCATTTGGGGGCCCGTTGTACGAG.

The CDR3 loop is CASSLSKRSSYEQYF. The covered CDR3 bases are TGTGCCAGCAGCTTATCAAAACGGTCCTCCTACGAG. The J gene is TRBJ2-7, the V gene TRBV11-3; D ambiguous. The CDR3 is cut off 3 residues early in the read; its end comes from the germline J gene. This CDR3 is 15 amino acids long. In germline, CDR1 is SGHNT, CDR2 YENEEA. V was pared by 2 bases and J by 0 bases, with 11 bases between.

In terms of frequency, this clone is medium-sized. The CDR3 region is CSAPKGANYGYTF. The DNA read from the CDR3 is TGCAGTGCGCCCAAGGGGGCAAACTATGGC. The V call is TRBV20-1, the J call TRBJ1-2; 7 nucleotides agree with TRBD1. The sequence runs out 3 residues before the end of the CDR3; the remainder is reconstructed from the germline J gene. With V trimmed by 6 bases and J by 2 bases, 6 bases remained unmatched. Per germline, CDR1 DFQATT and CDR2 SNEGSKA (reference sequence). CDR3 length: 13 residues.

With regard to this clone: The CDR3 goes on 3 residues after the read ends, and that part is filled in from the germline J gene. The chain couples TRBV6-1 to TRBJ2-5; D gene uncertain. The ends were cut back, 2 bases at V and 3 bases at J, with 13 bases in the middle. This CDR3 spans 15 amino acids. Looked up from germline, CDR1 is MNHNS and CDR2 is SASEGT. The sequenced CDR3 bases are TGTGCCAGCAGTGAACTATCGGGTTTAAAAGAGACC. Its translation: CASSELSGLKET. The whole CDR3 protein reads CASSELSGLKETQYF.

Frequency places this clone as medium-sized. The read gets to within 3 residues of the CDR3 end, and the germline J gene fills in the rest. J is TRBJ2-3 and V is TRBV7-9; 7 bases are a match to TRBD1. Germline loops: CDR1 SEHNR, CDR2 FQNEAQ (reference sequence). With 7 bases clipped from V and 2 bases from J, the junction kept 6 bases outside the gene matches. The CDR3 spans 14 residues. CDR3 sequence reads: CASIRTGDTDTQYF. CDR3 DNA, as far as it was read: TGTGCCAGCATCCGGACAGGAGACACAGATACG.

With regard to this clone: The missing CDR3 end, 3 residues past where the read stops, is filled in from the germline J gene. V gene TRBV28 combines with J gene TRBJ2-7, with 9 bases aligning to TRBD1. CDR3 length: 15 residues. Per germline, CDR1 MDHEN and CDR2 SYDVKM. The ends lost 2 bases at V and 5 bases at J; junction bases unmatched: 7. The CDR3 DNA, read in part, is TGTGCCAGCAGTTTAGCCGGGACAGGGATCCACGAG. Translation: CASSLAGTGIHE. In full, the CDR3 reads CASSLAGTGIHEQYF.